This T cell receptor beta chain originates from a study of blood T cell repertoires in COVID-19. Study background: Italy, Spain and the United States were the sources of the convalescent and acute COVID-19 samples. Sources were T cells, B-cell-depleted T cells, or PBMCs; the material itself was cDNA or gDNA.

V was clipped by 4 bases and J by 1 base; unmatched bases: 5. The CDR3 runs 15 residues. Germline-derived CDR1 and CDR2 are ENHRY and SYGVKD. In the original processing: Amplification of reference gene primers was used by the study to estimate nucleated cell counts. The repertoire was sequenced with immunoSEQ multiplex PCR; TCRdb's copy has only in-frame clones and lacks some. V, J and clone size derive from that table, while D and trimming were established from the DNA sequence. The repertoire holds about 180,000 clones, with about 75% as singletons. The chain couples TRBV10-3 to TRBJ1-1; TRBD1 agrees at 8 bases. What was sequenced was peripheral blood. This sequence was found in a woman between 65 and 79 years old with acute or convalescent COVID-19. In nucleotides, the CDR3 is TGTGCCATCAGTGTAGACAGGGGTAAGAACACTGAAGCTTTCTTT. This codes for CAISVDRGKNTEAFF.